The 19 T cell receptor beta chains below all came from one sample that was sequenced in a study of T cells in Graves' hyperthyroidism and ophthalmopathy. There were TCR beta CDR3 regions amplified from RNA transcripts. TCR CDR3 underwent first-round RT-PCR with the HTBI primer set. Using its own MiXCR run on the multiplex PCR reads, TCRdb lists one record per CDR3 protein. The sample contains about 840,000 distinct CDR3 sequences, about two fifths of which appear only once. The sample was blood. The receptors here all came from a man aged 18 to 29 with Graves' hyperthyroidism.

About this clonotype itself: A much larger clone sits a single nucleotide away, making a read error possible. The chain employs TRBV19 and TRBJ1-4; D is unresolved. The CDR3 is made up of 14 amino acids. The germline gives CDR1 LNHDA, CDR2 SQIVND (reference sequence). CDR3 nucleotides: TGTGCCAGTAGTTCCACGGAAGGAAATGAAGAACTGTTTTTT. It encodes CASSSTEGNEELFF.

This clonotype has a count of ten or more. The chain couples TRBV9 to TRBJ1-2, with D perhaps TRBD1 (6 bases). CDR1 and CDR2 (germline): SGDLS, YYNGEE. V lost 4 bases and J 0 bases, leaving 19 bases between the germline ends. The CDR3 spans 17 residues. In nucleotides, the CDR3 is TGTGCCAGCAGCACTCACAGGGCAGCCGGGTCTAACTATGGCTACACCTTC. This encodes CASSTHRAAGSNYGYTF.

This clonotype was recorded many times. The rearrangement uses TRBV7-2 and TRBJ1-6, with no clear D. V was clipped by 4 bases and J by 9 bases, with 16 bases between them. The CDR3 is 15 amino acids. In germline, CDR1 is SGHTA, CDR2 FQGNSA. In DNA form, the CDR3 reads TGTGCCAGCAGCTCGTGGGAGGGTGGTACTTCACCCCTCCACTTT. Translated: CASSSWEGGTSPLHF.

This clonotype has more than one count but fewer than ten. This chain uses TRBV7-2 with TRBJ1-6; D gene uncertain. V lost 2 bases, J lost 9 bases, and 14 bases lay in between. This CDR3 comprises 15 residues. Germline values: CDR1 SGHTA, CDR2 FQGNSA. CDR3 amino acids: CASSLIPDGFSPLHF. CDR3 in DNA: TGTGCCAGCAGCTTAATCCCCGACGGCTTTTCACCCCTCCACTTT.

This clonotype was detected ten times or more. The chain links TRBV7-2 to TRBJ1-1; D remains unclear. The germline CDR1 and CDR2 sequences are SGHTA and FQGNSA. This CDR3 region has 12 residues. Trimming left V 6 bases short and J 10 bases short, with 15 bases between. CDR3 sequence: CASSFATGRAFF. The CDR3 DNA sequence: TGTGCCAGCAGTTTCGCGACCGGGAGAGCTTTCTTT.

This clonotype was seen a handful of times. The rearrangement uses TRBV6-5 and TRBJ2-5; D gene ambiguous. CDR1 is MNHEY and CDR2 is SVGAGI in the germline V gene. The CDR3 has 14 residues. V was clipped by 0 bases and J by 4 bases, with 9 bases between them. CDR3 DNA: TGTGCCAGCAGTTACTCGTTTCTGGGAGAGACCCAGTACTTC. This codes for CASSYSFLGETQYF.

This clonotype was seen a few times. The rearrangement uses TRBV7-8 and TRBJ1-1, with D maybe TRBD1 (6 bases). V dropped 2 bases and J dropped 3 bases, with 10 bases sitting between them. The CDR3 has 14 amino acids. Germline V gene sequence: CDR1 SGHVS, CDR2 FQNEAQ. This CDR3 reads CASSLRGGYTEAFF. CDR3 sequence (DNA): TGTGCCAGCAGCTTAAGGGGGGGGTACACTGAAGCTTTCTTT.

This clonotype was seen a few times. The chain combines TRBV6-6 with TRBJ1-6; D is unclear. V lost 5 bases, J lost 6 bases, and 11 bases lay in between. Germline values: CDR1 MNHNY, CDR2 SVGAGI (reference sequence). The CDR3 extends over 14 amino acids. The CDR3 sequence: CASSEPGFNSPLHF. The CDR3 DNA reads as TGTGCCAGCAGTGAACCGGGTTTTAATTCACCCCTCCACTTT.

V and J are TRBV15 and TRBJ1-5; 10 bases map to TRBD1. This CDR3 comprises 17 residues. After removal of 5 bases from V and 0 bases from J, the junction contained 7 bases not matched to a gene. CDR1 is LNHNV and CDR2 is YYDKDF in the germline V gene (reference sequence). The CDR3 bases are TGTGCCACCAGCCCGGACAGGGGGGTATATAGCAATCAGCCCCAGCATTTT. This encodes CATSPDRGVYSNQPQHF.

The chain joins TRBV5-4 to TRBJ2-5, with TRBD1 matching 9 bases. The CDR3 length is 16 residues. The junction had 6 bases not matched to a gene; V was cut back by 0 bases and J by 3 bases. Germline CDR1 and CDR2: SGHNT and YYREEE (reference sequence). CDR3 sequence reads: CASSLEPGQGEETQYF. In DNA, the CDR3 is TGTGCCAGCAGCTTGGAACCGGGACAGGGAGAAGAGACCCAGTACTTC.

The count of this clonotype is one. The genes are TRBV5-1 and TRBJ1-1; D unresolved. Germline-derived CDR1 and CDR2 are SGHRS and YFSETQ. The CDR3 extends over 14 amino acids. V was pared by 1 base and J by 9 bases, with 16 bases between. CDR3 protein: CASSLTGYGRQAFF. DNA of the CDR3: TGCGCCAGCAGCTTGACGGGGTACGGCAGACAAGCTTTCTTT.

The rearrangement links TRBV6-5 to TRBJ2-2; D might be TRBD2 (6 bases). The V end was cut by 8 bases, the J end by 3 bases, with 16 bases between. This CDR3 is built from 15 residues. Per germline, CDR1 MNHEY and CDR2 SVGAGI. CDR3 loop: CASHNQGGDTGELFF. As DNA, the CDR3 is TGTGCCAGCCACAATCAGGGAGGAGACACCGGGGAGCTGTTTTTT.

Ten or more counts support this clonotype. The V and J genes are TRBV10-3 and TRBJ1-1; perhaps TRBD1 as D (6 bases). CDR1 is ENHRY, CDR2 SYGVKD, per germline. This CDR3 is built from 13 residues. Trimming removed 11 bases from V and 0 bases from J, with 13 bases in between. CDR3 bases: TGTGCCGGCAAGGGGGAGCTGAACACTGAAGCTTTCTTT. Protein sequence: CAGKGELNTEAFF.

In its sample, this clonotype was seen many times. V is TRBV2 and J is TRBJ1-1, with D perhaps matching TRBD1 (6 bases). This CDR3 region has 13 residues. Germline V gene sequence: CDR1 SNHLY, CDR2 FYNNEI. V was trimmed by 3 bases and J by 3 bases, leaving 8 bases between them. As DNA, the CDR3 is TGTGCCAGCAGTGATCAGGGGTACACTGAAGCTTTCTTT. Protein product: CASSDQGYTEAFF. Drawing the rest from reference TRBV2 and TRBJ1-1, the complete variable domain is EPEVTQTPSHQVTQMGQEVILRCVPISNHLYFYWYRQILGQKVEFLVSFYNNEISEKSEIFDDQFSVERPDGSNFTLKIRSTKLEDSAMYFCASSDQGYTEAFFGQGTRLTVV.

The CDR3 reads CASSFGTGFTGELFF. The CDR3 DNA is TGTGCCAGCAGCTTCGGTACAGGCTTCACCGGGGAGCTGTTTTTT. The V and J genes are TRBV7-9 and TRBJ2-2, with D possibly TRBD1 on 5 matching bases. V shed 3 bases and J shed 4 bases, with 12 bases lying between them. This CDR3 comprises 15 residues. CDR1 is SEHNR, CDR2 FQNEAQ, per germline (reference sequence).

At least ten counts were recorded for this clonotype. The V gene is TRBV19, the J gene TRBJ1-1, with D possibly matching TRBD1 (5 bases). This CDR3 is 14 amino acids long. With 5 bases removed from V and 1 base from J, the gap between germline ends came to 11 bases. Germline assignment: CDR1 LNHDA and CDR2 SQIVND (reference sequence). CDR3 bases: TGTGCCAGTAGTTGGCGGGGGACGAACACTGAAGCTTTCTTT. It is translated as CASSWRGTNTEAFF.

The rearrangement uses TRBV30 and TRBJ1-5; D remains unclear. CDR3 size: 14 residues. V lost 2 bases to trimming and J lost 3 bases, with 11 bases between them. Germline V gives CDR1 GTSNPN, CDR2 SVGIG (reference sequence). This chain's CDR3 is CAWSLGGNNQPQHF. CDR3 DNA: TGTGCCTGGAGTTTAGGAGGGAACAATCAGCCCCAGCATTTT.

The chain employs TRBV25-1 and TRBJ1-1; D uncertain. Germline lookup yields CDR1 MGHDK and CDR2 SYGVNS. The CDR3 consists of 11 residues. Trimming pared 8 bases from V and 8 bases from J, leaving 12 bases between. The CDR3 here is CASGPGFEAFF. CDR3 coding DNA: TGTGCCAGCGGACCGGGATTCGAAGCTTTCTTT.

Note on this clonotype: Mismatch with germline at one junction end may stem from a read error. The rearrangement uses TRBV6-5 and TRBJ2-6; 7 bases map to TRBD1. CDR3 length: 13 residues. Germline CDR1 MNHEY, CDR2 SVGAGI. The chain's CDR3 is CASSYDRANVLTF. The CDR3 DNA is TGTGCCAGCAGTTACGACAGGGCGAACGTCCTGACTTTC.